This passage covers 29 T cell receptor beta chains from one sample sequenced in a study of cytomegalovirus exposure and HLA in healthy donors. The data were produced by immunoSEQ multiplex PCR, yet TCRdb's version contains in-frame clones alone and is incomplete. The data contain some 120,000 clones, under 90% of them singletons. Sequencing was carried out using PBMCs. The receptors stem from a woman younger than 35 in good health and CMV-seronegative.

The rearrangement uses TRBV30 and TRBJ1-2, with no clear D. This CDR3 comprises 13 residues. Trimming removed 1 base from V and 6 bases from J, with 12 bases in between. Germline V gene data show CDR1 as GTSNPN and CDR2 as SVGIG (reference sequence). CDR3 sequence reads: CAWSASITDGYTF. CDR3 in DNA: TGTGCCTGGAGTGCCTCAATTACGGATGGCTACACCTTC.

The chain is built from TRBV7-9 and TRBJ1-1; D gene unclear. V was clipped by 2 bases and J by 3 bases, with 13 bases between them. Germline V gene lookup returns CDR1 SEHNR and CDR2 FQNEAQ (reference sequence). The CDR3 covers 15 residues. In DNA, the CDR3 is TGTGCCAGCAGCTTAAGTGCCGAGTCGGACACTGAAGCTTTCTTT. This translates into CASSLSAESDTEAFF.

V usage is TRBV2 and J usage is TRBJ2-7; possibly TRBD2 for D (6 bases). The germline V and J ends were trimmed by 1 base and 3 bases, with 13 bases remaining between them. Germline assignment: CDR1 SNHLY and CDR2 FYNNEI. The CDR3 is 15 amino acids. The CDR3 reads CASSEGSSEDYEQYF. CDR3 nucleotide sequence: TGTGCCAGCAGTGAAGGGTCTAGCGAGGACTACGAGCAGTACTTC.

This clone has just a few counts. The CDR3 sequence: CATRTYSNQPQHF. In DNA form, the CDR3 reads TGTGCCACCAGGACATATAGCAATCAGCCCCAGCATTTT. This chain connects TRBV6-6 to TRBJ1-5; tentative D call: TRBD1 (5 bases). The CDR3 is 13 amino acids. V lost 10 bases and J lost 0, with 10 bases in between. CDR1 is MNHNY and CDR2 is SVGAGI in the germline V gene (reference sequence).

CDR3: CASSLDPVYEQYF. The CDR3 DNA follows: TGTGCCAGCAGCTTAGATCCCGTTTACGAGCAGTACTTC. The chain is built from TRBV11-2 and TRBJ2-7; D unclear. V lost 0 bases and J 4 bases, leaving 7 bases between the germline ends. Germline loops: CDR1 SGHAT, CDR2 FQNNGV. This CDR3 comprises 13 residues.

The CDR3, as DNA: TGTGCCAGCTTCCAGAGCCGGGACAGGGTTAACACCGGGGAGCTGTTTTTT. As protein: CASFQSRDRVNTGELFF. This rearrangement joins TRBV9 to TRBJ2-2; 9 bases map to TRBD1. The V and J ends lost 7 bases and 2 bases, in that order; junction bases with no gene match: 12. The CDR3 is made up of 17 amino acids. CDR1 and CDR2 from the germline V gene are SGDLS and YYNGEE.

The chain has TRBV29-1 and TRBJ2-3; D might be TRBD2 (6 bases). The ends were cut back, 5 bases at V and 0 bases at J, with 9 bases in the middle. This CDR3 contains 13 residues. The germline gives CDR1 SQVTM, CDR2 ANQGSEA. The chain's CDR3 is CSVMGTSTDTQYF. CDR3 sequence (DNA): TGCAGCGTTATGGGGACTAGCACAGATACGCAGTATTTT.

The chain combines TRBV19 with TRBJ1-1, with a tentative D call TRBD1 (5 bases). The CDR3 sequence is 15 residues long. V dropped 7 bases and J dropped 4 bases, with 19 bases sitting between them. The V gene's germline CDR1 is LNHDA and CDR2 SQIVND (reference sequence). This CDR3 reads CASTAGGRWPTEAFF. The CDR3 coding sequence is TGTGCCAGTACCGCGGGGGGACGGTGGCCCACTGAAGCTTTCTTT.

This sequence joins TRBV5-1 and TRBJ2-1, with 8 bases identical to TRBD2. The CDR3 is 14 amino acids. Trimming at V came to 0 bases and at J to 7 bases, leaving 3 bases not matched to a gene. The germline CDR1 and CDR2 sequences are SGHRS and YFSETQ. As DNA, the CDR3 is TGCGCCAGCAGCTTGGCACTAGCGGCTAATGAGCAGTTCTTC. Amino acids: CASSLALAANEQFF.

CDR3 amino acids: CASSRRGEAFF. The CDR3 DNA sequence: TGTGCCAGCTCACGGAGGGGTGAAGCTTTCTTT. The chain employs TRBV18 and TRBJ1-1; possibly TRBD1 for D (5 bases). CDR1 and CDR2 from the germline V gene are KGHSH and LQKENI. CDR3 size: 11 residues. Trimming pared 4 bases from V and 7 bases from J, leaving 7 bases between.

The chain has TRBV7-8 and TRBJ2-5; 12 bases line up with TRBD1. The CDR3 spans 17 residues. Germline-derived CDR1 and CDR2 are SGHVS and FQNEAQ. The ends lost 4 bases at V and 5 bases at J; junction bases unmatched: 11. For the CDR3, the DNA is TGTGCCAGCAGCTCTGTCCCGGGACAGGGGGCGGTGGAGACCCAGTACTTC. It translates to CASSSVPGQGAVETQYF.

This clone is a singleton in its sample. The chain recombines TRBV29-1 with TRBJ2-1; 9 bases line up with TRBD2. CDR3 size: 16 residues. Germline loops: CDR1 SQVTM, CDR2 ANQGSEA. Losses at the gene ends were 6 bases for V and 5 bases for J; bases not matched to a gene: 14. DNA of the CDR3: TGCAGCGTCTCCTCCGGGACTAGCATAGGTCACAATGAGCAGTTCTTC. It yields the protein CSVSSGTSIGHNEQFF.

The chain couples TRBV5-1 to TRBJ2-7; 8 bases are a match to TRBD2. J gave up 6 bases and V 0 bases, and 8 bases lay outside the gene matches. Germline V lookup: CDR1 SGHRS, CDR2 YFSETQ. The CDR3 runs 15 residues. The CDR3 DNA is TGCGCCAGCAGCTTGGGAATTAGCGGGAAACCCGAGCAGTACTTC. It yields the protein CASSLGISGKPEQYF.

V is TRBV29-1 and J is TRBJ2-3; tentatively, D is TRBD1 (5 bases). The CDR3 spans 11 residues. The germline gives CDR1 SQVTM, CDR2 ANQGSEA. V shed 6 bases and J shed 14 bases, with 18 bases lying between them. Here the CDR3 DNA reads TGCAGCGTAGCAGACAGTCTCGTGGGGTATTTT. Protein: CSVADSLVGYF.

The table lists this clone with a few counts. The rearrangement links TRBV15 to TRBJ2-7, with TRBD1 matching over 7 bases. Germline values: CDR1 LNHNV, CDR2 YYDKDF (reference sequence). J was trimmed by 0 bases and V by 3 bases; bases with no gene match: 5. The CDR3 has 15 amino acids. The CDR3, as DNA: TGTGCCACCAGCAGGCTGACAGGGAGCTCCTACGAGCAGTACTTC. This sequence encodes CATSRLTGSSYEQYF.

The V and J genes are TRBV6-4 and TRBJ2-1; 14 bases map to TRBD2. Germline loops: CDR1 MRHNA, CDR2 SNTAGT. The length of the CDR3 is 15 residues. Trimming at V came to 5 bases and at J to 9 bases, leaving 6 bases not matched to a gene. CDR3 DNA: TGTGCCAGCAGTCCGGGACTAGCGGGAGAGGTTGAGCAGTTCTTC. Translated: CASSPGLAGEVEQFF.

V usage is TRBV5-4 and J usage is TRBJ2-1; no clear D. The germline V and J ends were trimmed by 2 bases and 9 bases, with 12 bases remaining between them. This CDR3 has 13 amino acids. Looked up from germline, CDR1 is SGHNT and CDR2 is YYREEE (reference sequence). CDR3 coding DNA: TGTGCCAGCAGCTTCCGCACAGACGGTGAGCAGTTCTTC. Encoded protein: CASSFRTDGEQFF.

The chain joins TRBV11-2 to TRBJ1-1; TRBD1 aligns across 11 bases. CDR1 is SGHAT, CDR2 FQNNGV, per germline. The CDR3 loop spans 18 amino acids. Trimming took 0 bases from V and 2 from J; bases not matched to a gene: 8. CDR3 amino acids: CASSLDPPRTGGNTEAFF. DNA for the CDR3: TGTGCCAGCAGCTTAGACCCGCCGAGGACAGGGGGCAACACTGAAGCTTTCTTT.

The chain is built from TRBV2 and TRBJ2-7; the match to TRBD1 covers 7 bases. Germline V gene data show CDR1 as SNHLY and CDR2 as FYNNEI. The CDR3 has 13 amino acids. V dropped 8 bases and J dropped 2; count of bases not matched to a gene: 6. The CDR3 spells CASQDRAAYEQYF. The CDR3 nucleotides read TGTGCCAGCCAAGACAGGGCCGCCTACGAGCAGTACTTC.

This clone appeared once. The genes are TRBV5-1 and TRBJ1-2; D is undetermined. CDR3 length equals 13 residues. Germline V lookup: CDR1 SGHRS, CDR2 YFSETQ. V was shortened by 0 bases and J by 7 bases, with 10 bases between the two germline ends. The CDR3, as DNA: TGCGCCAGCAGCTTGGGAGGCGCGGGTGGCTACACCTTC. It encodes CASSLGGAGGYTF.

J is TRBJ1-2 and V is TRBV23-1, with 10 bases fitting TRBD1. TRBV23-1 is placed among ORFs of uncertain function. Losses at the gene ends were 0 bases for V and 9 bases for J; bases not matched to a gene: 10. This CDR3 spans 16 amino acids. The CDR3 loop reads CASSQSTDRDRGRYTF. The CDR3 DNA reads as TGCGCCAGCAGTCAATCAACGGACCGGGACAGGGGTCGCTACACCTTC.

V usage is TRBV20-1 and J usage is TRBJ2-7, with 7 bases lining up with TRBD2. Trimming removed 6 bases from V and 11 bases from J; junction bases left unmatched: 10. CDR1 is DFQATT and CDR2 is SNEGSKA in the germline V gene (reference sequence). The CDR3 runs 11 residues. CDR3 sequence: CSAPRLAREYF. CDR3 coding DNA: TGCAGTGCCCCTCGACTAGCAAGGGAGTACTTC.

The rearrangement links TRBV4-1 to TRBJ2-7; D uncertain. This CDR3 region has 16 residues. Germline loops: CDR1 MGHRA, CDR2 YSYEKL. The ends were cut back, 1 base at V and 4 bases at J, with 17 bases in the middle. The CDR3 loop is CASSQGPSGFPYEQYF. CDR3 DNA sequence: TGCGCCAGCAGCCAAGGACCCTCGGGTTTTCCATACGAGCAGTACTTC.

The V gene is TRBV11-3, the J gene TRBJ2-5; TRBD2 agrees at 14 bases. V trimming: 3 bases; J trimming: 2 bases; junction bases outside the gene matches: 5. The CDR3 consists of 17 residues. CDR1 and CDR2 from the germline V gene are SGHNT and YENEEA. This chain's CDR3 is CASSLGLAGALQETQYF. In DNA, the CDR3 is TGTGCCAGCAGCTTGGGACTAGCGGGAGCCCTTCAAGAGACCCAGTACTTC.

The CDR3 sequence is CASSLGASGAHFYEQYF. In DNA form, the CDR3 reads TGCGCCAGCAGCTTGGGAGCTAGCGGAGCCCACTTCTACGAGCAGTACTTC. J is TRBJ2-7 and V is TRBV5-1, with TRBD2 matching over 7 bases. V shed 0 bases, J shed 3 bases, and the junction held 12 bases outside the gene matches. The CDR3 is 17 residues long. Germline V gene data show CDR1 as SGHRS and CDR2 as YFSETQ. Full variable domain (remainder filled in from reference TRBV5-1 and TRBJ2-7): KAGVTQTPRYLIKTRGQQVTLSCSPISGHRSVSWYQQTPGQGLQFLFEYFSETQRNKGNFPGRFSGRQFSNSRSEMNVSTLELGDSALYLCASSLGASGAHFYEQYFGPGTRLTVT.

The J gene is TRBJ2-3, the V gene TRBV7-8, with a weak D call TRBD2 (5 bases). This CDR3 is built from 12 residues. Trimming left V 6 bases short and J 5 bases short, with 9 bases between. Germline values: CDR1 SGHVS, CDR2 FQNEAQ. The CDR3 sequence: CASRTAGDTQYF. CDR3 DNA: TGTGCCAGCAGGACGGCGGGAGATACGCAGTATTTT.

The chain uses TRBV4-2 and TRBJ2-3, with D maybe TRBD2 (5 bases). V gave up 0 bases and J gave up 4 bases, with 11 bases separating them. The CDR3 extends over 15 amino acids. From germline, CDR1 is LGHNA and CDR2 YNFKEQ. CDR3 in amino acids: CASSQDRGMSDTQYF. CDR3 sequence (DNA): TGTGCCAGCAGCCAAGATCGAGGGATGTCAGATACGCAGTATTTT.

V usage is TRBV12-5 and J usage is TRBJ2-7; 7 bases are shared with TRBD1. The V gene's germline CDR1 is LGHNT and CDR2 FRNRAP. CDR3 length: 13 residues. Losses at the gene ends were 6 bases for V and 0 bases for J; bases not matched to a gene: 2. The CDR3 loop is CASGTGVSYEQYF. The CDR3 DNA is TGTGCTAGTGGAACAGGGGTCTCCTACGAGCAGTACTTC.

This chain links TRBV7-2 with TRBJ1-2; weak D call: TRBD1 (6 bases). Trimming removed 3 bases at V and 2 bases at J, with 13 bases between. CDR3 length equals 15 residues. Germline V gives CDR1 SGHTA, CDR2 FQGNSA. CDR3 DNA: TGTGCCAGCAGCTTTTCGGAAGGGGGAAACTATGGCTACACCTTC. This encodes CASSFSEGGNYGYTF. Full variable domain (rest looked up from reference TRBV7-2 and TRBJ1-2): GAGVSQSPSNKVTEKGKDVELRCDPISGHTALYWYRQSLGQGLEFLIYFQGNSAPDKSGLPSDRFSAERTGGSVSTLTIQRTQQEDSAVYLCASSFSEGGNYGYTFGSGTRLTVV.